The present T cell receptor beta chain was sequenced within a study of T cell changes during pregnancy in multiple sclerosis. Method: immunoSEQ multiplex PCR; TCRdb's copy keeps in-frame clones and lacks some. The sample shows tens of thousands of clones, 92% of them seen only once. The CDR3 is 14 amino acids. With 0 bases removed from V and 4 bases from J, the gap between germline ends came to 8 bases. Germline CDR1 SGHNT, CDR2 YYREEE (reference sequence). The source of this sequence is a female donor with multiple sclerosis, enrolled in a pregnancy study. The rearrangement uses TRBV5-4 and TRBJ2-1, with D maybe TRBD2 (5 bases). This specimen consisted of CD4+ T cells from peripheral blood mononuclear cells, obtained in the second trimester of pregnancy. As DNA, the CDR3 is TGTGCCAGCAGCTTGGGCGGGTTGTACAATGAGCAGTTCTTC. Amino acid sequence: CASSLGGLYNEQFF.